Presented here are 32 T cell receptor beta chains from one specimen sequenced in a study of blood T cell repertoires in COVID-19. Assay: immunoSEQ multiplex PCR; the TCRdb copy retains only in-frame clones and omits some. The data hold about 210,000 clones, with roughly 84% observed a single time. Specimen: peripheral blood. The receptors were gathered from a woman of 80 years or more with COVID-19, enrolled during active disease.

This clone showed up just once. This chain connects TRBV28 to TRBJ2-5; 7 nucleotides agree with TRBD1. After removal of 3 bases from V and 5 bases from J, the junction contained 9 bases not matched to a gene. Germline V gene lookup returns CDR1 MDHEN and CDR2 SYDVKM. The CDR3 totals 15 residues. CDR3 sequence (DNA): TGTGCCAGCAGTTTCGAGGGCCTCAGGGGGGAGACCCAGTACTTC. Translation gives CASSFEGLRGETQYF.

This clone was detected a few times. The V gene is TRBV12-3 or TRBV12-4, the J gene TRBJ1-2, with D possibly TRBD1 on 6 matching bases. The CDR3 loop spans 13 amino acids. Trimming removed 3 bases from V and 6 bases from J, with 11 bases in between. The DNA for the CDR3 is TGTGCCAGCAGTTTTTCAGGGGATCATGGCTACACCTTC. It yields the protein CASSFSGDHGYTF.

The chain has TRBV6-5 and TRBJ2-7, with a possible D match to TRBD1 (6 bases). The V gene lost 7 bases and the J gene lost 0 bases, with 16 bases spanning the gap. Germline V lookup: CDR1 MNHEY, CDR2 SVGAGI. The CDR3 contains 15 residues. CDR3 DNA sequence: TGTGCCAGCAACGATATTGAGGACAGCTCCTACGAGCAGTACTTC. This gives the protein CASNDIEDSSYEQYF.

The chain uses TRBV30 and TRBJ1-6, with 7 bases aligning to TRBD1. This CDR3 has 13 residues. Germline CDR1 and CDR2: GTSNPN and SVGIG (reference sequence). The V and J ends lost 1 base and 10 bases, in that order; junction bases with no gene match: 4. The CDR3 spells CAWSGQGVSPLHF. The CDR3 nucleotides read TGTGCCTGGAGTGGGCAGGGGGTCTCACCCCTCCACTTT.

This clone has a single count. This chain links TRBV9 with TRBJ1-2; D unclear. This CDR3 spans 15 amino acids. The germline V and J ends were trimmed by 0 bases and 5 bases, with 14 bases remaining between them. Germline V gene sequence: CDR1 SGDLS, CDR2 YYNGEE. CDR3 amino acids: CASSVEIPKTYGYTF. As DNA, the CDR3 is TGTGCCAGCAGCGTAGAGATCCCGAAAACTTATGGCTACACCTTC.

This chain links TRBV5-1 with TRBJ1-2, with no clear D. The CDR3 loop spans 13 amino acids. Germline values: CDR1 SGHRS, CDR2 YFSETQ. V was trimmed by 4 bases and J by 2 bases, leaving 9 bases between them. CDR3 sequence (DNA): TGCGCCAGCAGCCCAACAGCAAACTATGGCTACACCTTC. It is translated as CASSPTANYGYTF.

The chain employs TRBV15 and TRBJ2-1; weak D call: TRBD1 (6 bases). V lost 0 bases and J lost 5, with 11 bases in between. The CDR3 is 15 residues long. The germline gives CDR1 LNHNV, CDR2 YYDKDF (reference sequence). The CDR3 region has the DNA TGTGCCACCAGCAGAGACAAACAGGGCGACAATGAGCAGTTCTTC. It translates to CATSRDKQGDNEQFF.

CDR3 DNA sequence: TGTGCCAGCAGTGTACAGGGGACTAACTATGGCTACACCTTC. This encodes CASSVQGTNYGYTF. J is TRBJ1-2 and V is TRBV25-1; 7 bases are shared with TRBD1. V lost 4 bases and J lost 0; bases outside the gene matches: 2. This CDR3 is 14 amino acids long. CDR1 is MGHDK, CDR2 SYGVNS, per germline.

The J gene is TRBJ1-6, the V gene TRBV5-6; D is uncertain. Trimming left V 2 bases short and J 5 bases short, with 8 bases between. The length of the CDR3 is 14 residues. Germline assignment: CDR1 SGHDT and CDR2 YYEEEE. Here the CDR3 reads CASSFPGDNSPLHF. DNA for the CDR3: TGTGCCAGCAGCTTTCCCGGGGATAATTCACCCCTCCACTTT. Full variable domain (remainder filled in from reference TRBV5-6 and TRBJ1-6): DAGVTQSPTHLIKTRGQQVTLRCSPKSGHDTVSWYQQALGQGPQFIFQYYEEEERQRGNFPDRFSGHQFPNYSSELNVNALLLGDSALYLCASSFPGDNSPLHFGNGTRLTVT.

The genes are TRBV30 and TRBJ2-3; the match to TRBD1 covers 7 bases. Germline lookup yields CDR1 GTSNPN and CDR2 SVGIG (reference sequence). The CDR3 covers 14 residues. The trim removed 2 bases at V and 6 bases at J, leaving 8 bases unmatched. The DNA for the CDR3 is TGTGCCTGGAGTACGACAGGGTGGTTGGATACGCAGTATTTT. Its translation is CAWSTTGWLDTQYF.

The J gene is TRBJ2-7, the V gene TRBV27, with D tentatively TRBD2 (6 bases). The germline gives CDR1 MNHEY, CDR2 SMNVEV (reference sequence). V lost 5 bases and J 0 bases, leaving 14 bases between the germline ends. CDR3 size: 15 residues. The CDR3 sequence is CASSLSRGSSYEQYF. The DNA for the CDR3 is TGTGCCAGCAGTCTTTCACGGGGGAGCTCCTACGAGCAGTACTTC.

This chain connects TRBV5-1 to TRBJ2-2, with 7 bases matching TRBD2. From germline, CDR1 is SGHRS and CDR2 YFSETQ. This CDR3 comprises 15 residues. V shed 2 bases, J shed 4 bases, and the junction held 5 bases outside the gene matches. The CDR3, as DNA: TGCGCCAGCAGCTTTGGAAGCGGGGTCACCGGGGAGCTGTTTTTT. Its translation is CASSFGSGVTGELFF. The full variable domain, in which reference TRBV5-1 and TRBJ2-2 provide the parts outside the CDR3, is KAGVTQTPRYLIKTRGQQVTLSCSPISGHRSVSWYQQTPGQGLQFLFEYFSETQRNKGNFPGRFSGRQFSNSRSEMNVSTLELGDSALYLCASSFGSGVTGELFFGEGSRLTVL.

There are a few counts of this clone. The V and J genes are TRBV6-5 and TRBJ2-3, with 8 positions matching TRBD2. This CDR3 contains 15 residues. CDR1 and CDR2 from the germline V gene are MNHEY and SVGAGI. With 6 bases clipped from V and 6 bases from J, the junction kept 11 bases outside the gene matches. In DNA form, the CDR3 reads TGTGCCAGCAGGCCGCACGGGGGGGCGAGCGATACGCAGTATTTT. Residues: CASRPHGGASDTQYF.

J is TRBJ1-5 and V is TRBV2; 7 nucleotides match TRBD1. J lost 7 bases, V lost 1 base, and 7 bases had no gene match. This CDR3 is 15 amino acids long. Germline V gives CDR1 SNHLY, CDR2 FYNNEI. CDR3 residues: CASSEERTGSQPQHF. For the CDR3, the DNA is TGTGCCAGCAGTGAAGAGAGGACAGGAAGCCAGCCCCAGCATTTT.

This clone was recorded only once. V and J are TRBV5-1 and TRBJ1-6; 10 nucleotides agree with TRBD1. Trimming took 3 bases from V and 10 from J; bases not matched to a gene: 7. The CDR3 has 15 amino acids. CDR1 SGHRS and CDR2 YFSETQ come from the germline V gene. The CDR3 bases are TGCGCCAGCAGCTCTGAGGACAGGGGGAGGTCACCCCTCCACTTT. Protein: CASSSEDRGRSPLHF.

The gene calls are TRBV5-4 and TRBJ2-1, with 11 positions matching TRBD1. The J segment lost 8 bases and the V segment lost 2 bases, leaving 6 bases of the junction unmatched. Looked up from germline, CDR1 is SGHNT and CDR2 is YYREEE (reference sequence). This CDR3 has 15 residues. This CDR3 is CASSFPGQGGDEQFF. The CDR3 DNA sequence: TGTGCCAGCAGCTTTCCGGGACAGGGGGGCGATGAGCAGTTCTTC.

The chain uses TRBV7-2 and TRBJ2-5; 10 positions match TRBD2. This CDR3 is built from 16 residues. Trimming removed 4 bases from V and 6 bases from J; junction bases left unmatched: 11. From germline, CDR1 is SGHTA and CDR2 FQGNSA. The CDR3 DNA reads TGTGCCAGCAGCTCCCCGGGTAGCGGGGGGCGGAAGACCCAGTACTTC. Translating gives CASSSPGSGGRKTQYF.

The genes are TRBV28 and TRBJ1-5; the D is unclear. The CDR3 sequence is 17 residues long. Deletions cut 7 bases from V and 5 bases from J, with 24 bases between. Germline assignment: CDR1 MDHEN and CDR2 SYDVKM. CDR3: CASKLPLRAGPDQPQHF. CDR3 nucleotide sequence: TGTGCCAGCAAATTACCCTTGAGGGCAGGCCCTGATCAGCCCCAGCATTTT.

CDR3 nucleotides: TGCGCCAGCAGGGGACCAGGGGGTGAGACCCAGTACTTC. It encodes CASRGPGGETQYF. The chain combines TRBV10-2 with TRBJ2-5; 7 bases map to TRBD1. V was pared by 6 bases and J by 5 bases, with 6 bases of the junction left unmatched. Germline V gene lookup returns CDR1 WSHSY and CDR2 SAAADI. This CDR3 region has 13 residues.

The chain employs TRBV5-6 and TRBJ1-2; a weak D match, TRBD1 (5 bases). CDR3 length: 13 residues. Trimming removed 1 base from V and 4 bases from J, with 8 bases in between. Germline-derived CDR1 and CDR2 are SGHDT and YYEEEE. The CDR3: CASSLSQAYGYTF. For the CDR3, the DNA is TGTGCCAGCAGCTTGTCACAGGCCTATGGCTACACCTTC.

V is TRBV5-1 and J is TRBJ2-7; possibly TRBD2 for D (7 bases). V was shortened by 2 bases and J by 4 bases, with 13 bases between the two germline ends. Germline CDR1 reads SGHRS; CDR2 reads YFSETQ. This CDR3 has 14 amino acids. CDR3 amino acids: CASSLGGAGYEQYF. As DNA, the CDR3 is TGCGCCAGCAGCTTAGGGGGGGCAGGGTACGAGCAGTACTTC.

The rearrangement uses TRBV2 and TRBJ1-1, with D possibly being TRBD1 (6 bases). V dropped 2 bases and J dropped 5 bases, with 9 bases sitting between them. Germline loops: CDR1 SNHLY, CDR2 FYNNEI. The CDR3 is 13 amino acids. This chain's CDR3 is CASSEMRGTEAFF. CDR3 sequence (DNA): TGTGCCAGCAGTGAAATGAGGGGGACTGAAGCTTTCTTT.

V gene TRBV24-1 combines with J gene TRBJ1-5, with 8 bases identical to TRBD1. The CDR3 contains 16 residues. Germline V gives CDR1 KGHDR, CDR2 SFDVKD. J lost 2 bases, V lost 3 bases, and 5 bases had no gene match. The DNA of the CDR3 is TGTGCCACCAGTGATAGCGGACAGGGTGGCAATCAGCCCCAGCATTTT. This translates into CATSDSGQGGNQPQHF.

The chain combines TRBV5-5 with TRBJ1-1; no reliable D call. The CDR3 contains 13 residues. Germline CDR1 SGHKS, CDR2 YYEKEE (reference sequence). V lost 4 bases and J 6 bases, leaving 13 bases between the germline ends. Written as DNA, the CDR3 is TGTGCCAGCAGCACAGCGGGATTAGCTGAAGCTTTCTTT. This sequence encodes CASSTAGLAEAFF.

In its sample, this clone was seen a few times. The CDR3 loop is CASSPNSRGQAEAFF. DNA of the CDR3: TGCGCCAGCAGCCCCAACTCCAGGGGGCAAGCTGAAGCTTTCTTT. This rearrangement joins TRBV5-1 to TRBJ1-1; 8 bases fit TRBD1. J was trimmed by 6 bases and V by 4 bases; bases with no gene match: 11. Germline assignment: CDR1 SGHRS and CDR2 YFSETQ. The CDR3 runs 15 residues.

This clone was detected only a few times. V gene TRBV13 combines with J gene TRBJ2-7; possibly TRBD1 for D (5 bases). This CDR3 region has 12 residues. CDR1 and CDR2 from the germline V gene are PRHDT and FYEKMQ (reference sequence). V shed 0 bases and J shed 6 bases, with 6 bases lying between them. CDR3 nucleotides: TGTGCCAGCAGCTTAGGCAGGGTCGAGCAGTACGTC. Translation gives CASSLGRVEQYV.

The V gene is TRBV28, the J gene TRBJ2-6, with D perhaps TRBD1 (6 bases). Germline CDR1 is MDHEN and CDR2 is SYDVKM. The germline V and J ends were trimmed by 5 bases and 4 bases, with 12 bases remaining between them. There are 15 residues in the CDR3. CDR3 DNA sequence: TGTGCCAGCAGTCTGCCAGGACAGGGGGCCAACGTCCTGACTTTC. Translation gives CASSLPGQGANVLTF.

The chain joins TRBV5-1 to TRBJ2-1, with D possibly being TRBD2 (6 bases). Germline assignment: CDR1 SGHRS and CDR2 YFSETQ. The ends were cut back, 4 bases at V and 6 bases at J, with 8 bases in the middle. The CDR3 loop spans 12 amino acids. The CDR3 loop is CASSATSNEQFF. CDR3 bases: TGCGCCAGCAGCGCGACTAGCAATGAGCAGTTCTTC.

The CDR3: CASSRTQGVSMNTEAFF. The CDR3 nucleotides read TGTGCCAGCAGTCGCACCCAGGGGGTTTCCATGAACACTGAAGCTTTCTTT. This rearrangement joins TRBV27 to TRBJ1-1, with 7 positions matching TRBD1. The CDR3 consists of 17 residues. CDR1 MNHEY and CDR2 SMNVEV come from the germline V gene (reference sequence). V lost 5 bases to trimming and J lost 0 bases; unmatched junction nucleotides: 12.

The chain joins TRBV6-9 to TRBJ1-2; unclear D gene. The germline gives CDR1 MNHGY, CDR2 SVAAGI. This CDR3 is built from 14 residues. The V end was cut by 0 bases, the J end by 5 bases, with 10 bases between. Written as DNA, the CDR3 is TGTGCCAGCAGTTATTCCAACACCCAGTATGGCTACACCTTC. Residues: CASSYSNTQYGYTF.

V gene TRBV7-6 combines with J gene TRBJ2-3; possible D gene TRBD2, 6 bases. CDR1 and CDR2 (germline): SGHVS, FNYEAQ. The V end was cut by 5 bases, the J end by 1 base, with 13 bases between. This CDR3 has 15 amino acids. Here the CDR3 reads CASSRFGGGTDTQYF. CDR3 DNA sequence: TGTGCCAGCAGCCGGTTCGGGGGAGGCACAGATACGCAGTATTTT.

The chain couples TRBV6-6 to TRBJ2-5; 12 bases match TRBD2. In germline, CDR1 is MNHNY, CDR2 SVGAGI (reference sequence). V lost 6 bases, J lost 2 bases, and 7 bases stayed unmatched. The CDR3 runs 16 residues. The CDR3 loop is CASRPRTSGVQETQYF. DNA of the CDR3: TGTGCCAGCAGACCCCGGACTAGCGGGGTTCAAGAGACCCAGTACTTC.